This TCR beta chain was obtained from a study of T cell changes during pregnancy in multiple sclerosis (dated by TCRdb to the late 2010s). About the study as a whole: The study examined how the T cell repertoire changed over the course of pregnancy in women with multiple sclerosis.

About this clone itself: Its recognized antigen is unknown. The sample holds no much larger clone one base away, and base qualities are not on file.

The library was prepared using the immunoSEQ multiplex PCR assay. TCRdb took this table from immuneACCESS and kept in-frame rearrangements with V and J called. Such tables lack part of the clones; where checked against another copy, unresolved V genes explain under half of the gap, and the rest is unexplained. In this sample the table shows 95,000 to 100,000 clones, roughly nine tenths of which occur a single time. 2% to 3% of the sample rests with the top ten. Spanning cysteine to phenylalanine, the CDR3 consists of 15 amino acids. The only DNA kept is the CDR3, 45 bases in frame from the first base. Cut back by 8 bases and 2 bases, the V and J ends lie 18 bases apart. The germline V gene (reference sequence) gives CDR1 as SEHNR and CDR2 as FQNEAQ.

Material: peripheral blood, obtained after pregnancy. This receptor was identified in a female donor in good health, enrolled as a control in a pregnancy study. This receptor chain uses TRBV7-9 and TRBJ2-5, and the D gene may be TRBD2, 6 bases matching. The CDR3 has the sequence CASCRRGLKQETQYF. The nucleotide sequence is TGTGCCAGCTGTAGAAGGGGACTGAAACAAGAGACCCAGTACTTC.